This T cell receptor beta chain stems from a study of blood T cell repertoires in COVID-19. CDR3 length equals 12 residues. Trimming left V 6 bases short and J 4 bases short, with 9 bases between. Germline V gene lookup returns CDR1 MNHEY and CDR2 SVGAGI. Assay: immunoSEQ multiplex PCR; the TCRdb copy retains only in-frame clones and omits some. The repertoire consists of 95,000 to 100,000 clones, with 70% to 85% occurring once and the leading ten covering more than 20%. The rearrangement joins TRBV6-5 to TRBJ1-2, with D unresolved. Sample: peripheral blood. The sequence was collected from a human donor in a cohort sampled during active COVID-19. For the CDR3, the DNA is TGTGCCAGCAGACAGCTTCGCTATGGCTACACCTTC. Translation gives CASRQLRYGYTF.